This T cell receptor beta chain was recovered during a study of T cells in Graves' hyperthyroidism and ophthalmopathy. Regarding the study as a whole: Stable hyperthyroidism was told apart from ophthalmopathy by a model built on 13 V-J features. Most thyroid clonotypes with frequency above 0.001 were detected in blood.

This CDR3 comprises 9 residues. V lost 7 bases to trimming and J lost 8 bases, with 8 bases between them. The V gene's germline CDR1 is SQVTM and CDR2 ANQGSEA. With regard to this clonotype: Its cognate antigen is unknown.

Researchers took RNA transcripts and amplified the TCR beta CDR3 regions from them. The HTBI primer set served for first-round RT-PCR of the TCR CDR3. A single record per CDR3 protein comes from TCRdb applying MiXCR to the multiplex PCR reads. The sample lists about 660,000 distinct CDR3 sequences, 45% occurring once. The TCR originated in an adult man with Graves' disease, either hyperthyroidism or ophthalmopathy (not recorded which). The sample comprised peripheral blood or thyroid tissue (not recorded which). The chain has TRBV29-1 and TRBJ1-2; no clear D gene. CDR3 protein: CSASIGYTF. CDR3 coding DNA: TGCAGCGCGTCGATCGGCTACACCTTC.